This T cell receptor (beta chain) derives from a study of blood T cell repertoires in COVID-19. For the study at large: PBMCs, B-cell-depleted T cells, or T cells provided the cDNA or gDNA that made up the material.

This CDR3 is built from 14 residues. The germline V gene has CDR1 SQVTM and CDR2 ANQGSEA. V dropped 0 bases and J dropped 1 base, with 9 bases sitting between them. Per the study methods: Reference gene primer amplification in the assay estimated nucleated cell counts. TCRdb's table, derived via immunoSEQ multiplex PCR, lists solely in-frame clones and lacks some. The DNA was the basis for D and trimming; V, J and clone size are from that table. The data hold some 150,000 clones, with approximately 80% observed a single time. The TCR sequence derives from a human donor with acute or convalescent COVID-19. The donor label of this sample is uncertain. The specimen was peripheral blood. V usage is TRBV29-1 and J usage is TRBJ1-2; tentatively, D is TRBD1 (5 bases). The CDR3 nucleotides are TGCAGCGTTGAAGATCAGGGCAGTAACTATGGCTACACCTTC. As protein: CSVEDQGSNYGYTF.